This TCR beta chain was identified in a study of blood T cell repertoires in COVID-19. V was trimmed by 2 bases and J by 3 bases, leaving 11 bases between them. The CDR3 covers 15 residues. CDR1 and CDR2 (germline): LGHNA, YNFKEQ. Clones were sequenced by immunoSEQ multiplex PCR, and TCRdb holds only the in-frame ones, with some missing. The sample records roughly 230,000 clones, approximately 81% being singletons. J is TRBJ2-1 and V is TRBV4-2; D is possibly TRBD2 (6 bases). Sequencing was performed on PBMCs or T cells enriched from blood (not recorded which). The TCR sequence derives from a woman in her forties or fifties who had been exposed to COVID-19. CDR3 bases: TGTGCCAGCAGCCAAAATAGCGGAAACTACAATGAGCAGTTCTTC. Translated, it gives CASSQNSGNYNEQFF.